This entry is about one T cell receptor beta chain. In the source study's methods: Reference gene primers were amplified, and this amplification served to estimate nucleated cell counts. The method was immunoSEQ multiplex PCR; TCRdb's version includes in-frame clones alone and lacks a portion of them. That table gives V, J and clone size, and the DNA gave D and trimming. The sample has over 300,000 clones, more than 75% seen once. The sample comes from a study of blood T cell repertoires in COVID-19. At the level of the study: Material from acute and convalescent COVID-19 was sourced from the United States, Italy and Spain. T cells, B-cell-depleted T cells, or PBMCs provided the cDNA or gDNA that served as material.

V was pared by 8 bases and J by 5 bases, with 19 bases of the junction left unmatched. This CDR3 is 17 amino acids long. This TCR derives from a woman between 50 and 59 years old with acute or convalescent COVID-19. The sequencing input was peripheral blood. The chain couples TRBV23-1 to TRBJ2-7; 9 bases map to TRBD1. TRBV23-1 is given ORF status, its function remaining uncertain. Here the CDR3 DNA reads TGCGCCAGCTGTCCTATCGGACAGGGGCATCGACATAACGAGCAGTACTTC. Amino acid sequence: CASCPIGQGHRHNEQYF.